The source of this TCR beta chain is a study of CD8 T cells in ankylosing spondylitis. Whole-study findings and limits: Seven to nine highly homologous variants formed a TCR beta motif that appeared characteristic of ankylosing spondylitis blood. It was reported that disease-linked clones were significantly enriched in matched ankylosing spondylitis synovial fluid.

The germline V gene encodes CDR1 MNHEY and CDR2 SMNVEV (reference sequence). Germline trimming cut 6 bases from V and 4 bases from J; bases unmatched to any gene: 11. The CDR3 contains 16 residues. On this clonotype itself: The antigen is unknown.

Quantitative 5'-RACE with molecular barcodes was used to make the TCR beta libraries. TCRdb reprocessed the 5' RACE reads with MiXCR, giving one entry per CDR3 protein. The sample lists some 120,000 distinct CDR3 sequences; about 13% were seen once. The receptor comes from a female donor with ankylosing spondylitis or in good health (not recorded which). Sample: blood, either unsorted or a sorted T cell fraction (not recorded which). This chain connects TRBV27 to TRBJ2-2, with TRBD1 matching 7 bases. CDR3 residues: CASRKTQGPPTGELFF. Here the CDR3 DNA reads TGTGCCAGCAGGAAGACACAGGGGCCCCCCACCGGGGAGCTGTTTTTT.